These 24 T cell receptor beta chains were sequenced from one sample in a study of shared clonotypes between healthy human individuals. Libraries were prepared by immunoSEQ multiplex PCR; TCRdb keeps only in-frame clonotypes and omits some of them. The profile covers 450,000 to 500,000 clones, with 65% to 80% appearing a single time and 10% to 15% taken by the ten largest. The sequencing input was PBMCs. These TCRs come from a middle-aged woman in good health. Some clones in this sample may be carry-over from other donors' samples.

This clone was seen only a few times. The DNA for the CDR3 is TGCGCCAGCAGCCGCACGCCCGGACTAGCTCAACTCGGTCAGTACTTC. It translates to CASSRTPGLAQLGQYF. This sequence joins TRBV4-1 and TRBJ2-5; 8 bases are a match to TRBD2. Germline CDR1 reads MGHRA; CDR2 reads YSYEKL. The V gene end was trimmed by 4 bases and the J gene end by 11 bases; junction bases not matched to a gene: 18. CDR3 length equals 16 residues.

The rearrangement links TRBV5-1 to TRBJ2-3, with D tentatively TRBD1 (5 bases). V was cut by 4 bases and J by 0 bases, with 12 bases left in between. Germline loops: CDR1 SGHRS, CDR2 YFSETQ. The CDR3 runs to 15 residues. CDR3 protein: CASSPIGVSTDTQYF. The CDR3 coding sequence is TGCGCCAGCAGCCCCATAGGGGTTAGCACAGATACGCAGTATTTT.

CDR3 coding DNA: TGTGCCAGTAGTATAGTGGCAGCGAGGAGCAATCAGCCCCAGCATTTT. This codes for CASSIVAARSNQPQHF. This chain links TRBV19 with TRBJ1-5, with D uncertain. The CDR3 spans 16 residues. Germline V gene data show CDR1 as LNHDA and CDR2 as SQIVND (reference sequence). The V end was cut by 1 base, the J end by 1 base, with 11 bases between. The full variable domain, its missing parts supplied by reference TRBV19 and TRBJ1-5, is DGGITQSPKYLFRKEGQNVTLSCEQNLNHDAMYWYRQDPGQGLRLIYYSQIVNDFQKGDIAEGYSVSREKKESFPLTVTSAQKNPTAFYLCASSIVAARSNQPQHFGDGTRLSIL.

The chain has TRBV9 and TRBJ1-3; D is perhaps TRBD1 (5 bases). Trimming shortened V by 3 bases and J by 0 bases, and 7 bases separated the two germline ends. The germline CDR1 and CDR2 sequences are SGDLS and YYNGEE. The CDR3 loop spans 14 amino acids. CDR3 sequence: CASSEQVSGNTIYF. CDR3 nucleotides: TGTGCCAGCAGCGAACAGGTCTCTGGAAACACCATATATTTT. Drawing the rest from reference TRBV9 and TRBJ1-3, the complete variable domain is DSGVTQTPKHLITATGQRVTLRCSPRSGDLSVYWYQQSLDQGLQFLIQYYNGEERAKGNILERFSAQQFPDLHSELNLSSLELGDSALYFCASSEQVSGNTIYFGEGSWLTVV.

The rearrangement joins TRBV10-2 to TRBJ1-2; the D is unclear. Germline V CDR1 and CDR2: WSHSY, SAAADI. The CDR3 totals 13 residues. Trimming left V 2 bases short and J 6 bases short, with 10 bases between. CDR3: CASSEIEYHGYTF. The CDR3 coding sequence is TGCGCCAGCAGTGAGATTGAGTACCATGGCTACACCTTC.

The CDR3 sequence: CASGRGREEQFF. In nucleotides, the CDR3 is TGTGCCAGCGGGAGGGGGCGAGAAGAGCAGTTCTTC. The chain uses TRBV19 and TRBJ2-1; D is perhaps TRBD2 (8 bases). CDR3 length equals 12 residues. V lost 9 bases to trimming and J lost 10 bases, with 16 bases between them. The germline V gene encodes CDR1 LNHDA and CDR2 SQIVND (reference sequence).

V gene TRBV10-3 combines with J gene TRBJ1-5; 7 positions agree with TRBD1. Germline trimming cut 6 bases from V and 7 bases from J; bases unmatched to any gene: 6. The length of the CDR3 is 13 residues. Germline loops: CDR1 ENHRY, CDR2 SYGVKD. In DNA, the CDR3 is TGTGCCATCAGCGACAGGGAAGACCAGCCCCAGCATTTT. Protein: CAISDREDQPQHF.

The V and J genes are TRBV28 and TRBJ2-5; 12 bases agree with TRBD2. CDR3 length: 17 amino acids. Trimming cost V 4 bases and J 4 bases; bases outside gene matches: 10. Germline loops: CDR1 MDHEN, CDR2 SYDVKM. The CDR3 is CASSSERTSGKGETQYF. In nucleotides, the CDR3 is TGTGCCAGCAGTTCGGAACGGACTAGCGGGAAAGGAGAGACCCAGTACTTC.

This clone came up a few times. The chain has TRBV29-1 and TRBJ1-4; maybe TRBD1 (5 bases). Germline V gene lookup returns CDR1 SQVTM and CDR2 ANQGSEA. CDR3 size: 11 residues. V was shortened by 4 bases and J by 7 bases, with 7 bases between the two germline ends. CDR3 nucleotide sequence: TGCAGCGTTGGAAGGGGTGAAAAACTGTTTTTT. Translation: CSVGRGEKLFF. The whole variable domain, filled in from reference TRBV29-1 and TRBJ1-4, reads SAVISQKPSRDICQRGTSLTIQCQVDSQVTMMFWYRQQPGQSLTLIATANQGSEATYESGFVIDKFPISRPNLTFSTLTVSNMSPEDSSIYLCSVGRGEKLFFGSGTQLSVL.

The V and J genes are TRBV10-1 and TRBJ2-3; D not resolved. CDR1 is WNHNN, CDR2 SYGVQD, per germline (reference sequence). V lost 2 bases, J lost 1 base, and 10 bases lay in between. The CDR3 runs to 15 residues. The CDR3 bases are TGCGCCAGCAGTGAGACTCGGGTGGGCACAGATACGCAGTATTTT. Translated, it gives CASSETRVGTDTQYF.

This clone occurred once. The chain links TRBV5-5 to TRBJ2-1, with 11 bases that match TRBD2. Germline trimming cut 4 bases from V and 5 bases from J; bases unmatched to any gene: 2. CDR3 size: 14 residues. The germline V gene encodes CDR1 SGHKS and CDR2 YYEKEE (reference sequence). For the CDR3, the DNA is TGTGCCAGCAGCAAGGGACTAGCGGACAATGAGCAGTTCTTC. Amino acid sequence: CASSKGLADNEQFF.

CDR3 region: CASSQSRRDVTYEQYF. CDR3 DNA sequence: TGCGCCAGCAGTCAATCGAGGAGGGATGTAACCTACGAGCAGTACTTC. This rearrangement joins TRBV23-1 to TRBJ2-7; a weak D match, TRBD2 (6 bases). TRBV23-1 is annotated as an ORF whose role is uncertain. Trimming shortened V by 0 bases and J by 2 bases, and 14 bases separated the two germline ends. The CDR3 is 16 amino acids.

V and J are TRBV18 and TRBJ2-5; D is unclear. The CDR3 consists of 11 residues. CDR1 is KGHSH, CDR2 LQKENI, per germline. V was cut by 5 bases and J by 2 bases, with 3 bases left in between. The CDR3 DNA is TGTGCCAGCTCATCACAAGAGACCCAGTACTTC. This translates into CASSSQETQYF. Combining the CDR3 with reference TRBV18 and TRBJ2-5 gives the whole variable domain NAGVMQNPRHLVRRRGQEARLRCSPMKGHSHVYWYRQLPEEGLKFMVYLQKENIIDESGMPKERFSAEFPKEGPSILRIQQVVRGDSAAYFCASSSQETQYFGPGTRLLVL.

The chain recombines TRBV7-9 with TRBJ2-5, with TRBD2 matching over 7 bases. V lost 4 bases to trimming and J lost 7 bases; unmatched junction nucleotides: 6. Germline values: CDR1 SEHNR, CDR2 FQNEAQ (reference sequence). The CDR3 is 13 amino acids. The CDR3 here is CASSSGLVGTQYF. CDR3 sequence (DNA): TGTGCCAGCAGCTCAGGACTAGTGGGGACCCAGTACTTC.

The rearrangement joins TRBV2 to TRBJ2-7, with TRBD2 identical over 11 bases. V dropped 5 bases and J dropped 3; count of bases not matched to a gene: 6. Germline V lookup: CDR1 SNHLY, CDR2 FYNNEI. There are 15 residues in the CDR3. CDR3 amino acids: CASSPGTSGFYEQYF. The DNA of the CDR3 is TGTGCCAGCAGTCCCGGGACTAGCGGCTTCTACGAGCAGTACTTC.

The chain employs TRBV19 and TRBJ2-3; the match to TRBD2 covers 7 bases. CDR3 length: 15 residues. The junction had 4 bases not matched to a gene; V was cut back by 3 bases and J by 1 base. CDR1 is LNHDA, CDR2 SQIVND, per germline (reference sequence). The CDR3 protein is CASSMGLAGTDTQYF. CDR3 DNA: TGTGCCAGTAGTATGGGGCTAGCGGGCACAGATACGCAGTATTTT.

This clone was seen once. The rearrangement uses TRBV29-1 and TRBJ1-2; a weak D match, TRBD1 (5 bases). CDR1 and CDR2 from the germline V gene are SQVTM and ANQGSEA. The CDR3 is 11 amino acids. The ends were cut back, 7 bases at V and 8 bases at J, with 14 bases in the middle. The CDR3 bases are TGCAGCGCTGCGGGGGGGAAAGGCTACACCTTC. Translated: CSAAGGKGYTF.

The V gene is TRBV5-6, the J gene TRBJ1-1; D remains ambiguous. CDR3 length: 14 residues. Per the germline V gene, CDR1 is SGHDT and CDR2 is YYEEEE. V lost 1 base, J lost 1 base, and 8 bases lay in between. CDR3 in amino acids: CASSLLAGNTEAFF. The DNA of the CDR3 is TGTGCCAGCAGCTTGTTAGCGGGGAACACTGAAGCTTTCTTT.

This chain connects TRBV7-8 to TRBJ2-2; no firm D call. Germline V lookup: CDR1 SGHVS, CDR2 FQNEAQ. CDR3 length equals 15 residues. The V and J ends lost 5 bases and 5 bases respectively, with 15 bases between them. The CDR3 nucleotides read TGTGCCAGCAGCCGCCCCCGACGGCTGACCGGGGAGCTGTTTTTT. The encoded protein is CASSRPRRLTGELFF.

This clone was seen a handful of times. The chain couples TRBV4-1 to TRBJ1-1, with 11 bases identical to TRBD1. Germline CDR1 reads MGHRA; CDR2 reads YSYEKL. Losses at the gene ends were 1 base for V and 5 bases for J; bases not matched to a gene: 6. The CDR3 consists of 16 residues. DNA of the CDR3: TGCGCCAGCAGCCAAGGCGGACAGGGGGCGCGGACTGAAGCTTTCTTT. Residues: CASSQGGQGARTEAFF.

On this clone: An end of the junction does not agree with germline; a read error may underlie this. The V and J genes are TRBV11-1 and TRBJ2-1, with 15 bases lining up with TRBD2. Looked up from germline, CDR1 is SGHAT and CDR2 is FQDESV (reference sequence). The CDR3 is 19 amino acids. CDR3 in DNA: TGTGCCAGCAGCCCCAGTGGACTAGCGGGAGGGAGCTCCTACAATGAGCAGCTCTTC. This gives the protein CASSPSGLAGGSSYNEQLF.

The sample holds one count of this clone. The DNA of the CDR3 is TGTGCCAGCAGCTTGACCGCACGCTCCTACAATGAGCAGTTCTTC. Residues: CASSLTARSYNEQFF. V and J are TRBV7-8 and TRBJ2-1; no definite D call. Germline CDR1 SGHVS, CDR2 FQNEAQ. V gave up 3 bases and J gave up 0 bases, with 9 bases separating them. The CDR3 sequence is 15 residues long.

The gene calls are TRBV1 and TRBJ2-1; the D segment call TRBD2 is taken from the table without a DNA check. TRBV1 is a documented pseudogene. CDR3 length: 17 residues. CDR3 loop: CTSSQELAGVKNNEQFF. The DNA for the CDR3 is TGCACCAGCAGCCAAGAGTTAGCGGGAGTCAAAAACAATGAGCAGTTCTTC.

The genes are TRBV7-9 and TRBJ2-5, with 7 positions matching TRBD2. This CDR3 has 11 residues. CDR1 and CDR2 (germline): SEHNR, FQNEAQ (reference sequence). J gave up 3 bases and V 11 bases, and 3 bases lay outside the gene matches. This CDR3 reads CACAGEETQYF. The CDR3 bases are TGTGCCTGTGCGGGGGAAGAGACCCAGTACTTC.